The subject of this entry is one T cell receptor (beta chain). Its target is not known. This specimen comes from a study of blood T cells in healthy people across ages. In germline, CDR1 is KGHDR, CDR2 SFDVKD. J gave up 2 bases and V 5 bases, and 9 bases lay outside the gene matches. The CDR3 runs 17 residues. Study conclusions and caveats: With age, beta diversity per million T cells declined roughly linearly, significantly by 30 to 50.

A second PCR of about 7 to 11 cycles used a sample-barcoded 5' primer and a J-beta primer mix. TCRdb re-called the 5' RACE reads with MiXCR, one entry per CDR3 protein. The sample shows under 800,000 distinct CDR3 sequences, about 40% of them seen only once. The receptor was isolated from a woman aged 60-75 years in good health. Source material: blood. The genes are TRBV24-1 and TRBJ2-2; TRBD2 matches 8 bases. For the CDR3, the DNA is TGTGCCACCAGTGTCAAAGCGGGGGCCTATAACACCGGGGAGCTGTTTTTT. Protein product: CATSVKAGAYNTGELFF.